This passage covers 11 T cell receptor beta chains from one sample sequenced in a study of early T cells in non-severe SARS-CoV-2 infection. One entry per CDR3 protein results from TCRdb running MiXCR on the 5' RACE reads. Altogether roughly 70,000 distinct CDR3 sequences are present, around 13% being singletons, with the ten largest covering roughly 1.3%. Sequenced material: whole blood. The receptors were sampled from an adult who was a healthcare worker with PCR-confirmed SARS-CoV-2 infection or an uninfected control (not recorded which).

At least ten counts were recorded for this clonotype. V and J are TRBV28 and TRBJ1-2; D might be TRBD1 (5 bases). The germline CDR1 and CDR2 sequences are MDHEN and SYDVKM. The CDR3 has 12 residues. Trimming took off 10 bases at V and 3 bases at J, with 12 bases between the two ends. In nucleotides, the CDR3 is TGTGCCACGACGGGGCCCGACTATGGCTACACCTTC. Protein: CATTGPDYGYTF.

In its sample, this clonotype was seen a few times. This chain joins TRBV9 and TRBJ1-2; D remains ambiguous. Deletions cut 4 bases from V and 1 base from J, with 5 bases between. The CDR3 has 12 amino acids. Germline V gene sequence: CDR1 SGDLS, CDR2 YYNGEE. DNA of the CDR3: TGTGCCAGCAGCATTTTTAACTATGGCTACACCTTC. Protein: CASSIFNYGYTF.

The chain recombines TRBV11-2 with TRBJ2-5; D is possibly TRBD2 (5 bases). This CDR3 region has 14 residues. The V end was cut by 5 bases, the J end by 2 bases, with 12 bases between. The germline V gene has CDR1 SGHAT and CDR2 FQNNGV. CDR3 amino acids: CASSPVLAQETQYF. The CDR3 coding sequence is TGTGCCAGCAGCCCCGTTCTAGCTCAAGAGACCCAGTACTTC.

There are many counts of this clonotype. J is TRBJ1-6 and V is TRBV7-9; D unresolved. The germline V gene encodes CDR1 SEHNR and CDR2 FQNEAQ (reference sequence). V lost 6 bases, J lost 7 bases, and 16 bases lay in between. The CDR3 totals 15 residues. The chain's CDR3 is CASRTNFQANSPLHF. For the CDR3, the DNA is TGTGCCAGCAGAACAAACTTCCAGGCAAATTCACCCCTCCACTTT.

This clonotype has ten or more counts. The chain is built from TRBV29-1 and TRBJ1-1, with D unclear. Germline CDR1 SQVTM, CDR2 ANQGSEA. This CDR3 is 13 amino acids long. V lost 4 bases and J 0 bases, leaving 9 bases between the germline ends. Here the CDR3 reads CSVAVGLNTEAFF. The DNA of the CDR3 is TGCAGCGTTGCCGTCGGGTTGAACACTGAAGCTTTCTTT.

This clonotype was seen many times. The chain uses TRBV12-3 or TRBV12-4 and TRBJ1-5; D is unresolved. This CDR3 comprises 15 residues. The V and J ends lost 6 bases and 1 base respectively, with 13 bases between them. CDR3 nucleotide sequence: TGTGCCAGCAGCGAGGGAGGTGGGAGCAATCAGCCCCAGCATTTT. This sequence encodes CASSEGGGSNQPQHF.

This clonotype appeared many times. V gene TRBV7-9 combines with J gene TRBJ1-6; D is possibly TRBD1 (5 bases). Germline V gene sequence: CDR1 SEHNR, CDR2 FQNEAQ (reference sequence). The CDR3 length is 15 residues. Trimming shortened V by 4 bases and J by 5 bases, and 12 bases separated the two germline ends. Here the CDR3 reads CASSSLGVDNSPLHF. The CDR3 DNA is TGTGCCAGCAGCTCTTTAGGGGTAGATAATTCACCCCTCCACTTT.

This clonotype was seen repeatedly, ten times or more. This rearrangement joins TRBV7-9 to TRBJ1-4, with 8 nucleotides matching TRBD1. Germline V gene data show CDR1 as SEHNR and CDR2 as FQNEAQ (reference sequence). V was pared by 10 bases and J by 7 bases, with 11 bases of the junction left unmatched. The CDR3 extends over 14 amino acids. This CDR3 reads CATGQGRFSEKLFF. CDR3 DNA: TGTGCCACCGGACAGGGTCGTTTTAGTGAAAAACTGTTTTTT.

This clonotype was detected ten times or more. V gene TRBV7-9 combines with J gene TRBJ2-5; TRBD2 matches 7 bases. CDR1 SEHNR and CDR2 FQNEAQ come from the germline V gene (reference sequence). CDR3 length equals 13 residues. The trim removed 8 bases at V and 4 bases at J, leaving 7 bases unmatched. CDR3 DNA sequence: TGTGCCAGCGGGGAGGGAGTGCCAGAGACCCAGTACTTC. Translated: CASGEGVPETQYF.

This chain uses TRBV20-1 with TRBJ2-7; 10 bases agree with TRBD2. CDR1 is DFQATT, CDR2 SNEGSKA, per germline (reference sequence). There are 18 residues in the CDR3. V dropped 4 bases and J dropped 0; count of bases not matched to a gene: 15. CDR3 in amino acids: CSATTGTSAFRSSYEQYF. The CDR3 DNA follows: TGCAGTGCTACCACCGGGACTAGCGCCTTTCGTAGCTCCTACGAGCAGTACTTC.

This clonotype was picked up many times. The CDR3 loop reads CASSSMVGGAETQYF. The CDR3 DNA is TGTGCCAGCAGCTCCATGGTCGGGGGAGCGGAGACCCAGTACTTC. V is TRBV7-6 and J is TRBJ2-5, with a weak D call TRBD2 (6 bases). CDR1 is SGHVS and CDR2 is FNYEAQ in the germline V gene. The CDR3 length is 15 residues. Trimming cost V 4 bases and J 5 bases, with 17 bases left between them.